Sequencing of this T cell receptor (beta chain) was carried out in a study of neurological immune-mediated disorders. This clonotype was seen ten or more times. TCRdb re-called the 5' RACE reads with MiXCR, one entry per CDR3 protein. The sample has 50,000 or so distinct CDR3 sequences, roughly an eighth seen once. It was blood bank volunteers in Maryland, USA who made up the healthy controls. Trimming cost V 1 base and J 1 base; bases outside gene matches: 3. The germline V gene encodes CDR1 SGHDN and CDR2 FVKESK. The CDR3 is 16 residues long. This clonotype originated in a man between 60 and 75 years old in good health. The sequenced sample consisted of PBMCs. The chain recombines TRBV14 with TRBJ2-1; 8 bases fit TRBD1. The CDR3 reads CASSQVRGLSYNEQFF. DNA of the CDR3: TGTGCCAGCAGCCAAGTCAGGGGGCTATCCTACAATGAGCAGTTCTTC.